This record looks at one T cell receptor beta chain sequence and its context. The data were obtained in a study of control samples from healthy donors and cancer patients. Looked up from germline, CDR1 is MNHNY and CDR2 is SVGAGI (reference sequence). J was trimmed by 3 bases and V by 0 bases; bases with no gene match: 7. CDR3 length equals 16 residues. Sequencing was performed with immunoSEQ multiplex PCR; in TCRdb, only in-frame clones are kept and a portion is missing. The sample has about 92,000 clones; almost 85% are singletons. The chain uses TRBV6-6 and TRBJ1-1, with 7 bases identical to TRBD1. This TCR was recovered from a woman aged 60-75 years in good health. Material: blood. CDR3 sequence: CASSYSVDRDDTEAFF. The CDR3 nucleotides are TGTGCCAGCAGTTACTCGGTCGACAGGGATGACACTGAAGCTTTCTTT.